This TCR beta chain is drawn from a study of T-cell memory formation after mild COVID-19. This clonotype has a handful of counts. With 3 bases removed from V and 0 bases from J, the gap between germline ends came to 9 bases. CDR1 and CDR2 (germline): MRHNA, SNTAGT. The CDR3 loop spans 15 amino acids. TCRdb reanalysed the 5' RACE reads using MiXCR and keeps one entry per CDR3 protein. The repertoire holds under 550,000 distinct CDR3 sequences, with more than 15% as singletons. The V call is TRBV6-4, the J call TRBJ2-1, with D tentatively TRBD1 (6 bases). Sequencing was performed on PBMCs or a T cell subset sorted from them (not recorded which). This receptor was taken from a man younger than 30 who had mild COVID-19 (a few samples of this study predate the infection). Cell type and time point are not known. This chain's CDR3 is CASSEGQSSYNEQFF. In DNA form, the CDR3 reads TGTGCCAGCAGTGAAGGACAGAGCTCCTACAATGAGCAGTTCTTC.